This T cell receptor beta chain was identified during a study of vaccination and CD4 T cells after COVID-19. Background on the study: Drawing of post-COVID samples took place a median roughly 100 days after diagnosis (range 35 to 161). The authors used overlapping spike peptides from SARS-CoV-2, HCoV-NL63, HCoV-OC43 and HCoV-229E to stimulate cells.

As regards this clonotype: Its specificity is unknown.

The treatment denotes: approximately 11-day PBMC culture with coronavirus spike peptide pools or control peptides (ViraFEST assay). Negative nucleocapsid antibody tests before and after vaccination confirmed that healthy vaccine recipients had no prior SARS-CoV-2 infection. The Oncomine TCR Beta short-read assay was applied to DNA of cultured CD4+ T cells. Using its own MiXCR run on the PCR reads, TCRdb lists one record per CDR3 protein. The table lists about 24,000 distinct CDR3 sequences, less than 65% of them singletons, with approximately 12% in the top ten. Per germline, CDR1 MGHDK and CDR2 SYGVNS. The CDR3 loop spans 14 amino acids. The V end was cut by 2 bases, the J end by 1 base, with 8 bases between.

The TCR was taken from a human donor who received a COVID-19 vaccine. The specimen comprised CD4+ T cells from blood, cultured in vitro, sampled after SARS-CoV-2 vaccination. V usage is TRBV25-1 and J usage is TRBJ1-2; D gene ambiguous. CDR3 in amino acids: CASSEHLSNYGYTF. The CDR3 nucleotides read TGTGCCAGCAGTGAACACCTGAGTAACTATGGCTACACCTTC.